This TCR beta chain was sequenced during a study of cytomegalovirus exposure and HLA in healthy donors. Each of the donors was a healthy bone marrow donor. It was with 60 Vbeta and 13 Jbeta primers that the PCR ran. TCRdb keeps only in-frame clones here, not all; method: immunoSEQ multiplex PCR. The sample holds about 130,000 clones, 79% seen once. This TCR was sampled from a man younger than 35 in good health and CMV-seronegative. The sequenced sample consisted of PBMCs.

The chain's CDR3 is CASKRETSGTSYEQYF. The CDR3 region has the DNA TGTGCCAGCAAAAGGGAGACTAGCGGAACATCCTACGAGCAGTACTTC. V and J are TRBV2 and TRBJ2-7, with TRBD2 identical over 9 bases. V lost 7 bases to trimming and J lost 1 base; unmatched junction nucleotides: 11. The CDR3 has 16 residues. Per the germline V gene, CDR1 is SNHLY and CDR2 is FYNNEI.